Below, 23 T cell receptor beta chains from the same sample are listed, as sequenced in a study of T cells in Graves' hyperthyroidism and ophthalmopathy. RNA transcripts gave rise to amplified TCR beta CDR3 regions. The TCR CDR3 first-round RT-PCR relied on the HTBI primer set. MiXCR, applied by TCRdb to the multiplex PCR reads, yields one record per CDR3 protein. The sample has about 840,000 distinct CDR3 sequences; roughly 40% are singletons. The sample taken for sequencing was blood. Receptor source: a man younger than 30 with Graves' hyperthyroidism.

This clonotype turned up a few times. The chain combines TRBV12-3 or TRBV12-4 with TRBJ1-2; TRBD1 might be the D (6 bases). The CDR3 loop spans 14 amino acids. Trimming stripped 7 bases from V and 3 bases from J, with 15 bases between. The CDR3 is CASTPSGAYYGYTF. As DNA, the CDR3 is TGTGCCAGCACCCCCTCAGGGGCTTACTATGGCTACACCTTC.

As concerns this clonotype: The germline gene is not matched at one end of the junction; a read error may be the cause. As DNA, the CDR3 is TGTGCCAGCAGCGACGGGACTCCTGAGAACACCGGGGAGCTGTACTTC. It yields the protein CASSDGTPENTGELYF. The rearrangement uses TRBV9 and TRBJ2-7; D might be TRBD2 (6 bases). Per the germline V gene, CDR1 is SGDLS and CDR2 is YYNGEE. The CDR3 contains 16 residues. Based on the CDR3 plus reference TRBV9 and TRBJ2-7, the full variable domain is DSGVTQTPKHLITATGQRVTLRCSPRSGDLSVYWYQQSLDQGLQFLIQYYNGEERAKGNILERFSAQQFPDLHSELNLSSLELGDSALYFCASSDGTPENTGELYFGPGTRLTVT.

The rearrangement joins TRBV20-1 to TRBJ1-2; 8 bases are a match to TRBD1. The germline CDR1 and CDR2 sequences are DFQATT and SNEGSKA (reference sequence). J gave up 8 bases and V 5 bases, and 4 bases lay outside the gene matches. This CDR3 region has 11 residues. This chain's CDR3 is CSADRDRGYTF. CDR3 DNA sequence: TGCAGTGCTGACCGGGACAGGGGCTACACCTTC.

CDR3: CASSLWRAGDLYGYTF. In nucleotides, the CDR3 is TGTGCCAGCAGCTTATGGAGGGCCGGGGACCTCTATGGCTACACCTTC. The chain employs TRBV13 and TRBJ1-2; possible D gene TRBD1, 5 bases. Trimming shortened V by 2 bases and J by 4 bases, and 17 bases separated the two germline ends. Germline V lookup: CDR1 PRHDT, CDR2 FYEKMQ (reference sequence). The CDR3 totals 16 residues.

This clonotype was counted many times. V usage is TRBV7-9 and J usage is TRBJ1-6; no firm D call. Per germline, CDR1 SEHNR and CDR2 FQNEAQ (reference sequence). Trimming removed 3 bases from V and 8 bases from J, with 8 bases in between. The CDR3 loop spans 13 amino acids. The CDR3: CASSLDGHSPLHF. The CDR3 nucleotides read TGTGCCAGCAGCTTGGACGGCCATTCACCCCTCCACTTT.

At least ten counts were recorded for this clonotype. The chain's CDR3 is CATSDLRETQYF. CDR3 in DNA: TGTGCCACCAGTGATTTACGAGAGACCCAGTACTTC. This rearrangement joins TRBV24-1 to TRBJ2-5; D is unclear. The CDR3 runs to 12 residues. Trimming left V 1 base short and J 4 bases short, with 3 bases between. Germline V gene lookup returns CDR1 KGHDR and CDR2 SFDVKD.

The chain recombines TRBV5-4 with TRBJ2-2; D remains unclear. Trimming cost V 3 bases and J 4 bases, with 10 bases left between them. Germline V CDR1 and CDR2: SGHNT, YYREEE (reference sequence). This CDR3 comprises 14 residues. The CDR3 reads CASSYGVGTGELFF. The CDR3, as DNA: TGTGCCAGCAGCTATGGGGTGGGCACCGGGGAGCTGTTTTTT.

This clonotype has just a few counts. V is TRBV9 and J is TRBJ2-2, with D uncertain. CDR1 and CDR2 from the germline V gene are SGDLS and YYNGEE. This CDR3 region has 16 residues. The V gene lost 4 bases and the J gene lost 3 bases, with 16 bases spanning the gap. CDR3 nucleotides: TGTGCCAGCAGCCCCGGCGAGCTACAGTACACCGGGGAGCTGTTTTTT. This translates into CASSPGELQYTGELFF.

The rearrangement links TRBV2 to TRBJ2-5, with D possibly matching TRBD1 (6 bases). This CDR3 is 15 amino acids long. CDR1 and CDR2 from the germline V gene are SNHLY and FYNNEI. V was trimmed by 3 bases and J by 11 bases, leaving 22 bases between them. CDR3 nucleotides: TGTGCCAGCAGTGACGTGGGGGCTAGCACAGATACGCAGTACTTC. Its protein product is CASSDVGASTDTQYF. Combining the CDR3 with reference TRBV2 and TRBJ2-5 gives the whole variable domain EPEVTQTPSHQVTQMGQEVILRCVPISNHLYFYWYRQILGQKVEFLVSFYNNEISEKSEIFDDQFSVERPDGSNFTLKIRSTKLEDSAMYFCASSDVGASTDTQYFGPGTRLLVL.

Comment on this clonotype: The junction differs from germline at one of its ends, possibly a read error. The V gene is TRBV9, the J gene TRBJ1-6; 9 bases align to TRBD1. CDR1 is SGDLS and CDR2 is YYNGEE in the germline V gene. The length of the CDR3 is 17 residues. This chain's CDR3 is CASSLRGQGQSDSPLHF. CDR3 in DNA: TGCGCCAGCAGCTTACGGGGACAGGGTCAATCGGATTCACCCCTCCACTTT.

The chain employs TRBV6-1 and TRBJ2-7; D gene ambiguous. The CDR3 has 13 amino acids. Trimming pared 3 bases from V and 3 bases from J, leaving 9 bases between. Germline V gene data show CDR1 as MNHNS and CDR2 as SASEGT. CDR3 protein: CASSEPGIYEQYF. The CDR3 nucleotides are TGTGCCAGCAGTGAGCCCGGAATCTACGAGCAGTACTTC.

This rearrangement joins TRBV7-9 to TRBJ1-2; D is uncertain. V was pared by 1 base and J by 3 bases, with 12 bases between. The V gene's germline CDR1 is SEHNR and CDR2 FQNEAQ (reference sequence). CDR3 length: 15 residues. The CDR3 region is CASSLVRTLDYGYTF. The CDR3 DNA is TGTGCCAGCAGCTTAGTGAGGACGCTTGACTATGGCTACACCTTC. Using reference TRBV7-9 and TRBJ1-2 for the parts outside the CDR3, the full variable domain is DTGVSQNPRHKITKRGQNVTFRCDPISEHNRLYWYRQTLGQGPEFLTYFQNEAQLEKSRLLSDRFSAERPKGSFSTLEIQRTEQGDSAMYLCASSLVRTLDYGYTFGSGTRLTVV.

This clonotype has a single count. This clone may be a read error of a much larger clone one base away. The rearrangement uses TRBV19 and TRBJ2-7, with D perhaps given as TRBD1 or TRBD2 (5 bases each). Germline CDR1 is LNHDA and CDR2 is SQIVND (reference sequence). The CDR3 runs 13 residues. The CDR3, as DNA: TGTGCCAGCAGTACGGGACCGAGCCTCGAGCAGTACTTC. Residues: CASSTGPSLEQYF.

This clonotype turned up a few times. V gene TRBV20-1 combines with J gene TRBJ2-7, with D tentatively TRBD1 or TRBD2 (5 bases each). V lost 2 bases, J lost 7 bases, and 15 bases lay in between. Germline V gene data show CDR1 as DFQATT and CDR2 as SNEGSKA (reference sequence). This CDR3 has 13 amino acids. The CDR3 DNA follows: TGCAGTGCTAGATGGGGGAGTGAGTGGGAGCAGTACTTC. Translated, it gives CSARWGSEWEQYF.

The chain links TRBV7-9 to TRBJ1-6; unclear D gene. Trimming left V 4 bases short and J 7 bases short, with 14 bases between. There are 15 residues in the CDR3. CDR1 and CDR2 (germline): SEHNR, FQNEAQ (reference sequence). The chain's CDR3 is CASSWEGAGNSPLHF. In nucleotides, the CDR3 is TGTGCCAGCAGCTGGGAGGGCGCGGGGAATTCACCCCTCCACTTT. The full variable domain, rest sourced from reference TRBV7-9 and TRBJ1-6, is DTGVSQNPRHKITKRGQNVTFRCDPISEHNRLYWYRQTLGQGPEFLTYFQNEAQLEKSRLLSDRFSAERPKGSFSTLEIQRTEQGDSAMYLCASSWEGAGNSPLHFGNGTRLTVT.

A word on this clonotype: The DNA is omitted, as the CDR3 cannot be located on it reliably, and the CDR3 follows TCRdb's listing. V is TRBV25-1 and J is TRBJ2-5. The V gene's germline CDR1 is MGHDK and CDR2 SYGVNS. 18 amino acids form the CDR3, both terminal residues included. CDR3 sequence: CASSIYLCSVGPRETQYF.

In its sample, this clonotype was seen many times. The V and J genes are TRBV10-3 and TRBJ1-3; D remains unclear. This CDR3 comprises 15 residues. V shed 2 bases and J shed 0 bases, with 8 bases lying between them. Germline CDR1 reads ENHRY; CDR2 reads SYGVKD. This CDR3 reads CAISERRSSGNTIYF. The CDR3 coding sequence is TGTGCCATCAGTGAGAGGCGGTCCTCTGGAAACACCATATATTTT.

This clonotype was observed many times. The chain links TRBV7-6 to TRBJ1-4, with no clear D. This CDR3 has 14 residues. Germline lookup yields CDR1 SGHVS and CDR2 FNYEAQ. The ends were cut back, 6 bases at V and 6 bases at J, with 14 bases in the middle. The CDR3 DNA reads as TGTGCCAGCAGGGCTCCGGGCGAGGATGAAAAACTGTTTTTT. The encoded protein is CASRAPGEDEKLFF.

The table lists this clonotype with a few counts. The chain has TRBV12-3 or TRBV12-4 and TRBJ1-4; D call uncertain. The CDR3 is made up of 13 amino acids. V gave up 1 base and J gave up 11 bases, with 11 bases separating them. CDR3 bases: TGTGCCAGCAGTTTAGACGGCTTGATGAAACTGTTTTTT. This gives the protein CASSLDGLMKLFF.

The chain uses TRBV12-3 or TRBV12-4 and TRBJ1-4; perhaps TRBD1 as D (6 bases). This CDR3 contains 15 residues. V was shortened by 6 bases and J by 3 bases, with 14 bases between the two germline ends. The CDR3 loop is CASSSPTGSNEKLFF. The DNA for the CDR3 is TGTGCCAGCAGCTCACCTACAGGGTCTAATGAAAAACTGTTTTTT.

The CDR3 protein is CSASSGRNQPQHF. In DNA, the CDR3 is TGCAGTGCTTCCTCGGGGAGAAATCAGCCCCAGCATTTT. The chain recombines TRBV20-1 with TRBJ1-5, with unresolved D. Trimming shortened V by 5 bases and J by 4 bases, and 12 bases separated the two germline ends. Germline CDR1 reads DFQATT; CDR2 reads SNEGSKA (reference sequence). The CDR3 contains 13 residues.

The CDR3 loop reads CASSPWDTNTGELFF. The CDR3 DNA reads as TGCGCCAGCAGCCCATGGGACACGAACACCGGGGAGCTGTTTTTT. The chain employs TRBV5-1 and TRBJ2-2; a weak D match, TRBD1 (6 bases). V lost 4 bases to trimming and J lost 0 bases, with 10 bases between them. Germline CDR1 reads SGHRS; CDR2 reads YFSETQ. The CDR3 is 15 amino acids. The full variable domain, its missing parts supplied by reference TRBV5-1 and TRBJ2-2, is KAGVTQTPRYLIKTRGQQVTLSCSPISGHRSVSWYQQTPGQGLQFLFEYFSETQRNKGNFPGRFSGRQFSNSRSEMNVSTLELGDSALYLCASSPWDTNTGELFFGEGSRLTVL.

This clonotype was found many times. This rearrangement joins TRBV10-3 to TRBJ2-7, with D tentatively TRBD1 or TRBD2 (5 bases each). The V end lost 3 bases, the J end lost 2 bases, and 11 bases lay between the germline ends. There are 14 residues in the CDR3. CDR1 ENHRY and CDR2 SYGVKD come from the germline V gene. CDR3 bases: TGTGCCATCAGTGACGGGGACGGAGCCTACGAGCAGTACTTC. Translation: CAISDGDGAYEQYF.